This T cell receptor beta chain was recovered during a study of blood T cell repertoires in COVID-19. Study information: Collection of acute and convalescent COVID-19 samples took place in the United States, Italy and Spain. The analysed material was cDNA or gDNA that came from T cells, B-cell-depleted T cells, or PBMCs.

The CDR3 is made up of 13 amino acids. V dropped 7 bases and J dropped 7 bases, with 15 bases sitting between them. Germline lookup yields CDR1 KGHDR and CDR2 SFDVKD. Some clones are missing from TCRdb's copy, which holds only in-frame ones; the method was immunoSEQ multiplex PCR. In the table there are about 170,000 clones, 85% of which are singletons. The specimen was peripheral blood. V usage is TRBV24-1 and J usage is TRBJ1-2; no firm D call. This TCR was sampled from a human donor with acute or convalescent COVID-19. The donor label of this sample is uncertain. CDR3 loop: CATRTSGTGGYTF. The CDR3 bases are TGTGCCACCAGAACCTCAGGAACCGGTGGCTACACCTTC.